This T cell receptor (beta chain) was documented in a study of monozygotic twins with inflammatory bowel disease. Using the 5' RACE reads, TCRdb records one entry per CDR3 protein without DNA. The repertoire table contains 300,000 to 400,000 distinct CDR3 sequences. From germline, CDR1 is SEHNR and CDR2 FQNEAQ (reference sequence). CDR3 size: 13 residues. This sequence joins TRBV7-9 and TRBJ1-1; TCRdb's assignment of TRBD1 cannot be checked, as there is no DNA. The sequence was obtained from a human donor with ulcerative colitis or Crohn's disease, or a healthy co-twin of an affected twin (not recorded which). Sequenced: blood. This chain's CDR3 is CASRRTENTEAFF.